This T cell receptor beta chain originates from a study of shared clonotypes between healthy human individuals. To note about this clone: The antigen remains undetermined.

Clones were sequenced by immunoSEQ multiplex PCR, and TCRdb holds only the in-frame ones, with some missing. This sample yields roughly 1 million clones, of which approximately 68% are seen a single time; about 1.5% belongs to the top ten. Findings of the study overall: Sharing across a handful of donors was seen in roughly 5% of naive CD4 clonotypes. Clonotypes shared by all four donors outscored non-shared clonotypes in generation probability.

The sample comprised memory CD4+ T cells sorted from blood. The subset: CD45RA-negative fraction. This clonotype originated in a man aged 18-30 years in good health.

CDR3 coding DNA: TGTGCCGTCCTCGGCTCCTACGAGCAGTACTTC. Translation: CAVLGSYEQYF. The gene calls are TRBV6-1 and TRBJ2-7; no clear D. Germline V gene lookup returns CDR1 MNHNS and CDR2 SASEGT. V dropped 11 bases and J dropped 0 bases, with 8 bases sitting between them. The CDR3 sequence is 11 residues long.